Here is one TCR beta chain with its context. Antigen: not known. Data came from immunoSEQ multiplex PCR; TCRdb stores just in-frame clones and leaves some out. The table lists 900 to 1,200 clones, approximately 85% of them singletons. This sample was included in a study of chemoradiotherapy in HPV16-positive cancers. Study-wide results and caveats: During treatment, candidate HPV-specific clones and E7-related motifs expanded in tumor.

There are 15 residues in the CDR3. With 3 bases clipped from V and 8 bases from J, the junction kept 9 bases outside the gene matches. Germline CDR1 and CDR2: SGHTA and FQGNSA. The source is a human donor with HPV-associated anogenital cancer. The starting material was tumor tissue, obtained from a patient who underwent chemoradiotherapy. The rearrangement uses TRBV7-2 and TRBJ1-2; the match to TRBD1 covers 10 bases. DNA of the CDR3: TGTGCCAGCAGCTTCCCGGGACAGGGGAAAGGCGGCTACACCTTC. Amino acid sequence: CASSFPGQGKGGYTF.